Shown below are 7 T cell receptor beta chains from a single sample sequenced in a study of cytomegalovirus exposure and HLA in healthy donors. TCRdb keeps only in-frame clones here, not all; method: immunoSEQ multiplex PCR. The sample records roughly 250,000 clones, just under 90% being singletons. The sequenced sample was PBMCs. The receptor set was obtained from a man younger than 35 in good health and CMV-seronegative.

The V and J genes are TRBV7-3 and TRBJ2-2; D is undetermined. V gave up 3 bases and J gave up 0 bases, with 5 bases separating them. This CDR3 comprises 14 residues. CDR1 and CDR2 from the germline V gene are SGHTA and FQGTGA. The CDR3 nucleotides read TGTGCCAGCAGCTTCTACGCGAACACCGGGGAGCTGTTTTTT. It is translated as CASSFYANTGELFF.

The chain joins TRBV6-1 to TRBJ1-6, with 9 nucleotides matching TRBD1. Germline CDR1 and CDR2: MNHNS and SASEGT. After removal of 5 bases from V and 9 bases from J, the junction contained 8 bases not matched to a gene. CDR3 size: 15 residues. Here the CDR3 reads CASSTDRGVGSPLHF. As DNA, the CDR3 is TGTGCCAGCAGTACCGACAGGGGGGTGGGTTCACCCCTCCACTTT.

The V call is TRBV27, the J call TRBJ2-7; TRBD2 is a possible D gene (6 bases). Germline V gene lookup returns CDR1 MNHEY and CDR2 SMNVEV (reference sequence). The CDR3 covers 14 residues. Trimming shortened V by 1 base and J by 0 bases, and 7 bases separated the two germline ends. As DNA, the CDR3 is TGTGCCAGCAGTTTATACGGGAGCTCCTACGAGCAGTACTTC. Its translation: CASSLYGSSYEQYF.

CDR3: CASSSGTGNEQYF. DNA of the CDR3: TGTGCCAGCAGCTCCGGGACAGGGAACGAGCAGTACTTC. The chain joins TRBV11-3 to TRBJ2-7; 9 bases fit TRBD1. CDR3 size: 13 residues. V trimming: 4 bases; J trimming: 5 bases; junction bases outside the gene matches: 3. CDR1 is SGHNT and CDR2 is YENEEA in the germline V gene.

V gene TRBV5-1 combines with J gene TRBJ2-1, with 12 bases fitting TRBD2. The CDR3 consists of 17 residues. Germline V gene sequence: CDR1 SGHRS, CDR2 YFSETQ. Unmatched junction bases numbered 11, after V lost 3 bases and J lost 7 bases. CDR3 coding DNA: TGCGCCAGCAGCTCCCGCTGGCTAGCGGGGGGGGGAAATGAGCAGTTCTTC. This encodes CASSSRWLAGGGNEQFF. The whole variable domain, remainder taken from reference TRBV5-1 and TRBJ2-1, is KAGVTQTPRYLIKTRGQQVTLSCSPISGHRSVSWYQQTPGQGLQFLFEYFSETQRNKGNFPGRFSGRQFSNSRSEMNVSTLELGDSALYLCASSSRWLAGGGNEQFFGPGTRLTVL.

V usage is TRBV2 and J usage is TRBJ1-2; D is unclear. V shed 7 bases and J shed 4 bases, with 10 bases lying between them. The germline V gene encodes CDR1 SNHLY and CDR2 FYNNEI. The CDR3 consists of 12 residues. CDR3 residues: CASKAGSYGYTF. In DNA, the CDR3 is TGTGCCAGCAAGGCGGGGTCCTATGGCTACACCTTC.

For the CDR3, the DNA is TGTGCCAGCAGTCGCTCGGGGACTGGGGAGACCCAGTACTTC. It encodes CASSRSGTGETQYF. The V call is TRBV9, the J call TRBJ2-5; a weak D match, TRBD2 (6 bases). Trimming pared 5 bases from V and 5 bases from J, leaving 16 bases between. CDR3 length equals 14 residues. Germline-derived CDR1 and CDR2 are SGDLS and YYNGEE.